This entry lists 20 T cell receptor beta chains sequenced from one sample in a study of T cells in Graves' hyperthyroidism and ophthalmopathy (dated by TCRdb to between 2018 and 2021). The library came from multiplex PCR. Sequencing was carried out with an Illumina HiSeq 2000. The TCR beta CDR3 regions were amplified from the RNA transcripts. The TCR CDR3 was subjected to a first round of RT-PCR using the HTBI primer set and the Qiagen OneStep RT-PCR kit. TCRdb trimmed public reads at Q25 via fastp, called clones via MiXCR and kept in-frame beta chains. Each CDR3 protein gets just one entry, which takes the most common genes and DNA from the rows behind it. The sample table lists around 620,000 distinct CDR3 sequences, 13% to 15% of them with a count of one. The ten largest clones represent 7% to 9% of the sample. Sample: blood. These receptors came from a young woman with Graves' ophthalmopathy.

This clonotype was counted at least ten times. The chain links TRBV30 to TRBJ1-5; TRBD1 is a possible D gene (5 bases). The V gene's germline CDR1 is GTSNPN and CDR2 SVGIG (reference sequence). The CDR3 has 14 residues. Trimming took 0 bases from V and 3 from J, leaving 9 bases between them. The CDR3 region is CAWSVDRVNQPQHF. The CDR3 DNA follows: TGTGCCTGGAGTGTAGACAGAGTCAATCAGCCCCAGCATTTT.

This clonotype was seen repeatedly, ten times or more. J is TRBJ2-3 and V is TRBV9; maybe TRBD2 (6 bases). V gave up 4 bases and J gave up 0 bases, with 18 bases separating them. This CDR3 spans 17 amino acids. Per germline, CDR1 SGDLS and CDR2 YYNGEE. DNA for the CDR3: TGTGCCAGCAGCTCCCAGGGAGGAGGTTCTAGCACAGATACGCAGTATTTT. Translation: CASSSQGGGSSTDTQYF.

This chain connects TRBV28 to TRBJ2-3, with TRBD2 matching 12 bases. Germline CDR1 is MDHEN and CDR2 is SYDVKM. After removal of 2 bases from V and 7 bases from J, the junction contained 10 bases not matched to a gene. The CDR3 contains 17 residues. CDR3 in DNA: TGTGCCAGCAGTTTAGGGGCTAGCGGGAGGGCCGGGTATACGCAGTATTTT. Its protein is CASSLGASGRAGYTQYF.

V gene TRBV19 combines with J gene TRBJ1-1, with a weak D call TRBD1 (6 bases). Germline CDR1 is LNHDA and CDR2 is SQIVND (reference sequence). Trimming left V 7 bases short and J 0 bases short, with 15 bases between. The CDR3 consists of 15 residues. The CDR3 spells CASISGEDMNTEAFF. Written as DNA, the CDR3 is TGTGCCAGTATCTCAGGGGAGGACATGAACACTGAAGCTTTCTTT.

The sample holds many counts of this clonotype. This rearrangement joins TRBV5-6 to TRBJ2-7, with 7 bases lining up with TRBD1. This CDR3 is built from 14 residues. Trimming took 4 bases from V and 5 from J; bases not matched to a gene: 9. Looked up from germline, CDR1 is SGHDT and CDR2 is YYEEEE. DNA for the CDR3: TGTGCCAGCAGCCTCCACAGGGGTGTTGACGAGCAGTACTTC. It specifies CASSLHRGVDEQYF.

The chain links TRBV30 to TRBJ2-3; D is ambiguous. This CDR3 has 13 residues. The V gene lost 3 bases and the J gene lost 4 bases, with 11 bases spanning the gap. The germline V gene encodes CDR1 GTSNPN and CDR2 SVGIG (reference sequence). The CDR3 sequence is CAWSQYVADTQYF. The DNA for the CDR3 is TGTGCCTGGAGCCAGTATGTTGCAGATACGCAGTATTTT.

In this sample, this clonotype turned up many times. The chain carries TRBV24-1 and TRBJ2-1; 9 nucleotides line up with TRBD2. Germline CDR1 reads KGHDR; CDR2 reads SFDVKD. The CDR3 contains 15 residues. V lost 2 bases and J lost 3; bases outside the gene matches: 1. Written as DNA, the CDR3 is TGTGCCACCAGTGATTGGACTAGCGTCTACAATGAGCAGTTCTTC. Its protein product is CATSDWTSVYNEQFF.

This clonotype showed up just a few times. This may come from a read error, since a much larger clone is one base off. The CDR3 end shows no conserved phenylalanine or tryptophan, and so a read error is likely. This rearrangement joins TRBV3-1 to TRBJ1-1; D is possibly TRBD1 (5 bases). This CDR3 has 14 amino acids. CDR1 is LGHDT, CDR2 YNNKEL, per germline (reference sequence). Trimming removed 1 base at V and 1 base at J, with 7 bases between. Here the CDR3 reads CASSQADRNTEAFS. In DNA form, the CDR3 reads TGTGCCAGCAGCCAAGCAGACAGGAACACTGAAGCTTTCTCT.

Concerning this clonotype itself: Given a much more abundant clone one base away, this may be a read error. The chain recombines TRBV5-5 with TRBJ2-3; 8 positions agree with TRBD1. The germline gives CDR1 SGHKS, CDR2 YYEKEE (reference sequence). The CDR3 covers 16 residues. CDR3 amino acids: CACSPWTGPSTDTQYF. The CDR3 DNA is TGTGCCTGCAGCCCATGGACAGGGCCGAGCACAGATACGCAGTATTTT. Variable domain in full (rest from reference TRBV5-5 and TRBJ2-3): DAGVTQSPTHLIKTRGQQVTLRCSPISGHKSVSWYQQVLGQGPQFIFQYYEKEERGRGNFPDRFSARQFPNYSSELNVNALLLGDSALYLCACSPWTGPSTDTQYFGPGTRLTVL.

The genes are TRBV15 and TRBJ1-5, with TRBD1 matching 10 bases. CDR1 LNHNV and CDR2 YYDKDF come from the germline V gene (reference sequence). With V trimmed by 3 bases and J by 7 bases, 6 bases remained unmatched. The CDR3 spans 15 residues. CDR3: CATSRTGGLLQPQHF. The DNA for the CDR3 is TGTGCCACCAGCAGGACAGGGGGCCTTTTGCAGCCCCAGCATTTT.

The J gene is TRBJ2-4, the V gene TRBV3-1; the match to TRBD2 covers 15 bases. The CDR3 contains 19 residues. Germline CDR1 reads LGHDT; CDR2 reads YNNKEL (reference sequence). Trimming cost V 4 bases and J 1 base; bases outside gene matches: 8. This chain's CDR3 is CASSPKGTSGRWAKNIQYF. The CDR3 DNA is TGTGCCAGCAGCCCCAAGGGGACTAGCGGGAGGTGGGCCAAAAACATTCAGTACTTC.

The V gene is TRBV19, the J gene TRBJ1-3; D ambiguous. CDR1 is LNHDA and CDR2 is SQIVND in the germline V gene (reference sequence). This CDR3 comprises 15 residues. Trimming took 3 bases from V and 4 from J, leaving 13 bases between them. The CDR3 DNA reads TGTGCCAGTAGTATCGGTAACAGTGGCGGAAACACCATATATTTT. This sequence encodes CASSIGNSGGNTIYF.

This clonotype was detected many times. The chain couples TRBV3-1 to TRBJ2-5, with D possibly TRBD2 on 7 matching bases. V lost 1 base to trimming and J lost 5 bases, with 14 bases between them. There are 15 residues in the CDR3. In germline, CDR1 is LGHDT, CDR2 YNNKEL (reference sequence). The CDR3 DNA reads as TGTGCCAGCAGCCAAGCGAGTGGGGGGGCGGAGACCCAGTACTTC. It yields the protein CASSQASGGAETQYF.

In regard to this clonotype: Mismatch with germline at one junction end may stem from a read error. The rearrangement joins TRBV27 to TRBJ2-7, with a possible D match to TRBD2 (5 bases). This CDR3 contains 13 residues. CDR1 MNHEY and CDR2 SMNVEV come from the germline V gene (reference sequence). This CDR3 reads CASSLRGSYEQCF. CDR3 coding DNA: TGTGCCAGCAGTTTGAGAGGGTCCTACGAGCAGTGCTTC.

A few counts support this clonotype. CDR3 residues: CSARVFLGGRLGEQFF. The CDR3 nucleotides read TGCAGTGCTAGAGTTTTCCTAGGCGGGAGGTTGGGTGAGCAGTTCTTC. V gene TRBV20-1 combines with J gene TRBJ2-1; 8 bases match TRBD2. This CDR3 has 16 residues. The V segment lost 1 base and the J segment 9 bases; nucleotides outside the gene matches: 14. CDR1 DFQATT and CDR2 SNEGSKA come from the germline V gene (reference sequence).

This clonotype was detected ten times or more. The chain recombines TRBV7-9 with TRBJ1-2; D unresolved. Germline V gives CDR1 SEHNR, CDR2 FQNEAQ (reference sequence). The CDR3 extends over 14 amino acids. Between the trimmed V and J ends, which lost 4 bases and 0 bases, there was a span of 9 bases. DNA for the CDR3: TGTGCCAGCAGCTCCACACAAACTAACTATGGCTACACCTTC. It translates to CASSSTQTNYGYTF.

Of note for this clonotype: It may be a read error: a sequence one base away is much more abundant. The genes are TRBV29-1 and TRBJ2-7; TRBD2 is a possible D gene (6 bases). Germline CDR1 is SQVTM and CDR2 is ANQGSEA. Deletions cut 1 base from V and 7 bases from J, with 23 bases between. The CDR3 extends over 16 amino acids. The CDR3 DNA reads as TGCAGCGTTGAAGTGGTAAGGGCGGGGCGCTTTGGTGAGCAGTACTTC. Protein product: CSVEVVRAGRFGEQYF.

In its sample, this clonotype was seen many times. The rearrangement uses TRBV3-1 and TRBJ2-7; D is undetermined. The CDR3 is 12 amino acids. CDR1 and CDR2 (germline): LGHDT, YNNKEL (reference sequence). V was shortened by 1 base and J by 5 bases, with 6 bases between the two germline ends. The CDR3 sequence: CASSQVEDEQYF. The CDR3 nucleotides are TGTGCCAGCAGCCAAGTAGAAGACGAGCAGTACTTC.

The table lists this clonotype with many counts. The chain couples TRBV19 to TRBJ1-4, with 8 bases aligning to TRBD1. CDR1 is LNHDA and CDR2 is SQIVND in the germline V gene (reference sequence). CDR3 size: 15 residues. J lost 7 bases, V lost 7 bases, and 11 bases had no gene match. CDR3 nucleotide sequence: TGTGCCAGTACCAACGTCCAGGGGGCTGGTGAAAAACTGTTTTTT. This gives the protein CASTNVQGAGEKLFF.

In its sample, this clonotype was seen many times. This chain joins TRBV2 and TRBJ1-3; 7 bases are a match to TRBD1. The germline gives CDR1 SNHLY, CDR2 FYNNEI. The trim removed 5 bases at V and 1 base at J, leaving 5 bases unmatched. The CDR3 covers 15 residues. In DNA form, the CDR3 reads TGTGCCAGCAGTCGCGGACAGGAATCTGGAAACACCATATATTTT. This gives the protein CASSRGQESGNTIYF.